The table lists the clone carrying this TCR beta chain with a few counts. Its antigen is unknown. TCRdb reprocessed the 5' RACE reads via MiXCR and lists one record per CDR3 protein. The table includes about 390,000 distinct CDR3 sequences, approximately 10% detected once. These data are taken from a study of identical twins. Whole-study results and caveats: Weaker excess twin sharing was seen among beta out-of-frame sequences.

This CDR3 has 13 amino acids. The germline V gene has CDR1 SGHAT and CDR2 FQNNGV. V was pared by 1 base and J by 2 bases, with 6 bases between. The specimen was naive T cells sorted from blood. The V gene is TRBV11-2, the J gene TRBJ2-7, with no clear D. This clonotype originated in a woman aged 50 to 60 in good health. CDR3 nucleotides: TGTGCCAGCAGCTTAGTTTTAGCCTACGAGCAGTACTTC. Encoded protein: CASSLVLAYEQYF.